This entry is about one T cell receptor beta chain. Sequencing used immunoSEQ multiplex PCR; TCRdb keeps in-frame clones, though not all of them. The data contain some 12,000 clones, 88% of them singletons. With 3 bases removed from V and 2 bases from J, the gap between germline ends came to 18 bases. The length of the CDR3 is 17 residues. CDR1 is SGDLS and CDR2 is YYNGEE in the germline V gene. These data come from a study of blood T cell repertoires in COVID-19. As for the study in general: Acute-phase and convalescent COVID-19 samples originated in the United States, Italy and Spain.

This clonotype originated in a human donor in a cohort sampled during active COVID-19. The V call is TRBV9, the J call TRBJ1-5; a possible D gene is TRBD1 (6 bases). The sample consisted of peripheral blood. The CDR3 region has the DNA TGTGCCAGCAGCGGGGGACGCGGGGGGCCGGGCAATCAGCCCCAGCATTTT. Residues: CASSGGRGGPGNQPQHF.